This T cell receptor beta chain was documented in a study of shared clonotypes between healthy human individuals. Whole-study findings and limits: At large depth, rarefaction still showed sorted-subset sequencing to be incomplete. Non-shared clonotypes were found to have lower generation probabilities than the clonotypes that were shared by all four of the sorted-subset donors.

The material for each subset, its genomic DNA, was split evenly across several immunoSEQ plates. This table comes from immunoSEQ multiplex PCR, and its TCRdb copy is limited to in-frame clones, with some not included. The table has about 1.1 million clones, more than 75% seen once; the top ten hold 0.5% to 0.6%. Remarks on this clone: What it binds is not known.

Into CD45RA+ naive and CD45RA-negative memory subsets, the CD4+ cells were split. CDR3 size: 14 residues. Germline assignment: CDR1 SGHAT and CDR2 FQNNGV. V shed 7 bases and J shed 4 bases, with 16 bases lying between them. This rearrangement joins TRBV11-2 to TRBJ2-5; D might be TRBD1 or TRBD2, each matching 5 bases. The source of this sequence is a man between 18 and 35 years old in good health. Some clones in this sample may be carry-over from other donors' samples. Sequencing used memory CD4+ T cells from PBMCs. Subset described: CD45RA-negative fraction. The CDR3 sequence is CASNRDPRGETQYF. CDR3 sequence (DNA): TGTGCCAGCAACCGGGACCCGAGGGGAGAGACCCAGTACTTC.